The 21 T cell receptor beta chains below were found in one sample sequenced in a study of shared clonotypes between healthy human individuals (dated by TCRdb to about 2020). Libraries were made using the immunoSEQ multiplex PCR assay. TCRdb provides this immuneACCESS table in a form limited to in-frame rearrangements. Some clones are lacking; in checked studies, under half of them reflect an unresolved V gene, and why the rest are absent is not known. The table for this sample lists about 1 million clones; about 74% of them were counted only once. The ten biggest clones cover over 1.3% of the sample. The sample consisted of memory CD4+ T cells sorted from blood. The cell subset or site label here, explained by the study, means: CD45RA-negative fraction. These receptors were collected from a man between 18 and 35 years old in good health.

This clone was observed once. The V and J genes are TRBV15 and TRBJ1-6, with 8 bases that match TRBD1. Trimming took 0 bases from V and 7 from J; bases not matched to a gene: 5. The germline gives CDR1 LNHNV, CDR2 YYDKDF (reference sequence). The CDR3 loop spans 16 amino acids. CDR3 bases: TGTGCCACCAGCAGAGATGGGCGGACAGGGAATTCACCCCTCCACTTT. It yields the protein CATSRDGRTGNSPLHF. Full variable domain (missing parts from reference TRBV15 and TRBJ1-6): DAMVIQNPRYQVTQFGKPVTLSCSQTLNHNVMYWYQQKSSQAPKLLFHYYDKDFNNEADTPDNFQSRRPNTSFCFLDIRSPGLGDTAMYLCATSRDGRTGNSPLHFGNGTRLTVT.

The V and J genes are TRBV27 and TRBJ2-5; either TRBD1 or TRBD2 may supply D (5 bases each). This CDR3 is built from 20 residues. CDR1 MNHEY and CDR2 SMNVEV come from the germline V gene (reference sequence). Trimming pared 6 bases from V and 7 bases from J, leaving 36 bases between. CDR3 residues: CASSSGQGRTLGVGKVTQYF. CDR3 bases: TGTGCCAGCAGCTCTGGACAAGGACGAACCCTGGGGGTGGGGAAGGTGACCCAGTACTTC.

V usage is TRBV6-4 and J usage is TRBJ2-1, with 9 nucleotides matching TRBD2. The CDR3 consists of 16 residues. Trimming at V came to 3 bases and at J to 7 bases, leaving 10 bases not matched to a gene. Germline CDR1 is MRHNA and CDR2 is SNTAGT. The DNA of the CDR3 is TGTGCCAGCAGTGAACTAAGCGGGAGGAGTGGGAATGAGCAGTTCTTC. It codes for CASSELSGRSGNEQFF.

The chain carries TRBV28 and TRBJ2-3; D tentatively reads TRBD1 or TRBD2 (5 bases each). The CDR3 sequence is 15 residues long. V was pared by 1 base and J by 0 bases, with 8 bases between. Germline V gene sequence: CDR1 MDHEN, CDR2 SYDVKM. CDR3 amino acids: CASSLFRDSTDTQYF. The CDR3 DNA sequence: TGTGCCAGCAGTTTATTCAGGGACAGCACAGATACGCAGTATTTT.

The V gene is TRBV9, the J gene TRBJ2-7; D possibly corresponds to TRBD2 (6 bases). The CDR3 runs 13 residues. Trimming cost V 4 bases and J 9 bases, with 17 bases left between them. Germline loops: CDR1 SGDLS, CDR2 YYNGEE. The CDR3 here is CASSPGTPTPQYF. CDR3 DNA sequence: TGTGCCAGCAGCCCCGGGACTCCTACGCCGCAGTACTTC.

In the case of this clone: The sample carries other DNA sequences with the same CDR3. The rearrangement joins TRBV27 to TRBJ2-3; TRBD2 matches at 12 bases. The CDR3 consists of 15 residues. In germline, CDR1 is MNHEY, CDR2 SMNVEV (reference sequence). V was pared by 3 bases and J by 3 bases, with 1 base of the junction left unmatched. This CDR3 is CASSFLAGGTDTQYF. The CDR3, as DNA: TGTGCCAGCAGTTTCCTAGCGGGAGGGACAGATACGCAGTATTTT.

The V call is TRBV19, the J call TRBJ2-5; the match to TRBD1 covers 8 bases. Germline V gene sequence: CDR1 LNHDA, CDR2 SQIVND (reference sequence). There are 13 residues in the CDR3. Trimming cost V 5 bases and J 5 bases; bases outside gene matches: 4. The CDR3 nucleotides are TGTGCCAGTAGTTCATGGACAGGGGAGACCCAGTACTTC. Translation gives CASSSWTGETQYF.

Comments on this clone: The junction differs from germline at one of its ends, possibly a read error. The rearrangement joins TRBV30 to TRBJ2-7, with D possibly matching TRBD1 (6 bases). The CDR3 is 12 amino acids. Germline-derived CDR1 and CDR2 are GTSNPN and SVGIG (reference sequence). The CDR3 loop is CAWSSLTGPGHF. CDR3 DNA: TGTGCCTGGAGTTCTTTAACAGGGCCCGGTCACTTC.

Concerning this clone itself: The same CDR3 arises from other DNA sequences in this sample as well. The chain is built from TRBV7-8 and TRBJ1-2; TRBD1 is a possible D gene (5 bases). In germline, CDR1 is SGHVS, CDR2 FQNEAQ. CDR3 length: 13 amino acids. The V gene lost 5 bases and the J gene lost 1 base, with 8 bases spanning the gap. As DNA, the CDR3 is TGTGCCAGCAGCCCAGACAGTAACTATGGCTACACCTTC. Its translation is CASSPDSNYGYTF.

The chain recombines TRBV29-1 with TRBJ2-3; possibly TRBD1 for D (5 bases). Between the trimmed V and J ends, which lost 1 base and 3 bases, there was a span of 8 bases. The CDR3 loop spans 13 amino acids. CDR1 is SQVTM and CDR2 is ANQGSEA in the germline V gene. Written as DNA, the CDR3 is TGCAGCGTTGAAGTTCAGGGAACAGATACGCAGTATTTT. Its translation is CSVEVQGTDTQYF.

The rearrangement joins TRBV21-1 to TRBJ1-5. TRBV21-1 is described as a pseudogene. The CDR3 sequence is 17 residues long. This CDR3 reads CASSEAETVFNNQPQHF. The DNA for the CDR3 is TGTGCCAGCAGCGAAGCCGAGACGGTTTTTAACAATCAGCCCCAGCATTTT.

The chain combines TRBV5-1 with TRBJ2-1, with 10 bases lining up with TRBD2. With 1 base clipped from V and 9 bases from J, the junction kept 7 bases outside the gene matches. Germline V gene sequence: CDR1 SGHRS, CDR2 YFSETQ. The CDR3 has 15 residues. CDR3 sequence reads: CASSLYASGSREQFF. Here the CDR3 DNA reads TGCGCCAGCAGCTTGTACGCTAGCGGGAGTCGTGAGCAGTTCTTC.

V is TRBV19 and J is TRBJ1-5; D unclear. Deletions cut 3 bases from V and 5 bases from J, with 5 bases between. CDR1 and CDR2 from the germline V gene are LNHDA and SQIVND (reference sequence). This CDR3 is built from 12 residues. CDR3 amino acids: CASSIADQPQHF. In nucleotides, the CDR3 is TGTGCCAGTAGTATTGCGGATCAGCCCCAGCATTTT. Complete variable domain (other parts from reference TRBV19 and TRBJ1-5): DGGITQSPKYLFRKEGQNVTLSCEQNLNHDAMYWYRQDPGQGLRLIYYSQIVNDFQKGDIAEGYSVSREKKESFPLTVTSAQKNPTAFYLCASSIADQPQHFGDGTRLSIL.

This chain joins TRBV6-1 and TRBJ1-4, with D possibly matching TRBD1 (6 bases). Per germline, CDR1 MNHNS and CDR2 SASEGT. The V gene lost 4 bases and the J gene lost 8 bases, with 17 bases spanning the gap. The CDR3 runs 15 residues. The CDR3 loop reads CASSARSGEQEKLFF. In DNA form, the CDR3 reads TGTGCCAGCAGTGCCCGCTCAGGGGAGCAGGAAAAACTGTTTTTT.

V gene TRBV5-1 combines with J gene TRBJ2-1; D remains unclear. The CDR3 extends over 16 amino acids. Germline loops: CDR1 SGHRS, CDR2 YFSETQ. Trimming left V 4 bases short and J 0 bases short, with 14 bases between. The CDR3 sequence: CASSTGQASSYNEQFF. The CDR3, as DNA: TGCGCCAGCAGCACTGGGCAGGCGAGCTCCTACAATGAGCAGTTCTTC. The whole variable domain, remainder taken from reference TRBV5-1 and TRBJ2-1, is KAGVTQTPRYLIKTRGQQVTLSCSPISGHRSVSWYQQTPGQGLQFLFEYFSETQRNKGNFPGRFSGRQFSNSRSEMNVSTLELGDSALYLCASSTGQASSYNEQFFGPGTRLTVL.

In regard to this clone: The sample carries other DNA sequences with the same CDR3. The CDR3 sequence is CASSFEGLTDTQYF. CDR3 in DNA: TGTGCCAGCAGCTTTGAGGGGCTGACAGATACGCAGTATTTT. The chain has TRBV7-9 and TRBJ2-3; D tentatively fits TRBD1 or TRBD2 (5 bases each). In germline, CDR1 is SEHNR, CDR2 FQNEAQ (reference sequence). Trimming shortened V by 3 bases and J by 3 bases, and 10 bases separated the two germline ends. The CDR3 covers 14 residues.

This clone was counted at least ten times. The CDR3 DNA follows: TGTGCCAGCAGGGGGGACCGTTATCAGCCCCAGCATTTT. The encoded protein is CASRGDRYQPQHF. The chain joins TRBV27 to TRBJ1-5, with D possibly TRBD1 on 5 matching bases. CDR1 MNHEY and CDR2 SMNVEV come from the germline V gene (reference sequence). CDR3 length equals 13 residues. Trimming shortened V by 6 bases and J by 5 bases, and 11 bases separated the two germline ends.

The chain joins TRBV9 to TRBJ2-3, with 8 bases lining up with TRBD2. The CDR3 has 16 residues. With 1 base clipped from V and 2 bases from J, the junction kept 6 bases outside the gene matches. Germline V gene data show CDR1 as SGDLS and CDR2 as YYNGEE. The CDR3 loop is CASSVLFSGTTDTQYF. The CDR3 region has the DNA TGTGCCAGCAGCGTATTGTTTAGCGGGACCACAGATACGCAGTATTTT.

This sequence joins TRBV29-1 and TRBJ1-1, with D unresolved. V lost 3 bases to trimming and J lost 2 bases, with 7 bases between them. The CDR3 is made up of 12 amino acids. Germline V CDR1 and CDR2: SQVTM, ANQGSEA. The CDR3 bases are TGCAGCGTTGATCAGGCTAACACTGAAGCTTTCTTT. Its protein is CSVDQANTEAFF.

The rearrangement links TRBV19 to TRBJ1-1, with 7 bases aligning to TRBD1. From germline, CDR1 is LNHDA and CDR2 SQIVND (reference sequence). Germline trimming cut 5 bases from V and 2 bases from J; bases unmatched to any gene: 5. This CDR3 comprises 14 residues. CDR3 nucleotides: TGTGCCAGTAGTGACAGGGCGCGAAACACTGAAGCTTTCTTT. This gives the protein CASSDRARNTEAFF.

The chain couples TRBV15 to TRBJ1-4, with TRBD1 as a possible D gene (6 bases). CDR3 length equals 15 residues. Germline V lookup: CDR1 LNHNV, CDR2 YYDKDF (reference sequence). Trimming removed 6 bases at V and 7 bases at J, with 18 bases between. CDR3 loop: CATRRGPDGGEKLFF. The CDR3, as DNA: TGTGCCACCAGACGGGGGCCGGACGGAGGTGAAAAACTGTTTTTT. Full variable domain (remainder filled in from reference TRBV15 and TRBJ1-4): DAMVIQNPRYQVTQFGKPVTLSCSQTLNHNVMYWYQQKSSQAPKLLFHYYDKDFNNEADTPDNFQSRRPNTSFCFLDIRSPGLGDTAMYLCATRRGPDGGEKLFFGSGTQLSVL.